The rows below give T cell receptor beta chains drawn from one sample of a study of blood T cell repertoires in COVID-19. TCRdb keeps only in-frame clones here, not all; method: immunoSEQ multiplex PCR. The top ten clones hold 6% to 7% of a sample with about 37,000 clones, approximately 91% of them seen once. Sequencing used peripheral blood. These receptors all come from a human donor in a cohort sampled during active COVID-19. Both conserved end residues are part of each CDR3. D genes are given only for firm matches. Clone size is shown for a subset of rows, as once, few, many or a class of expanded clone.

TRBJ2-3,TRBV7-2,TRBD1,NA,CASSSGQGSSDTQYF,TGTGCCAGCAGCTCGGGACAGGGCTCCTCAGATACGCAGTATTTT
TRBJ2-3,TRBV27,NA,once,CASSLVPASDGTDTQYF,TGTGCCAGCAGTCTAGTCCCCGCTAGCGATGGCACAGATACGCAGTATTTT
TRBJ2-7,TRBV14,NA,once,CASSQDTGRAHEQYF,TGTGCCAGCAGCCAAGATACAGGCAGGGCCCACGAGCAGTACTTC
TRBJ2-7,TRBV15,TRBD1,NA,CATRIATGGVYEQYF,TGTGCCACCAGGATCGCCACAGGGGGCGTGTACGAGCAGTACTTC
TRBJ2-1,TRBV12-3/TRBV12-4,NA,NA,CASSLGLAEQFF,TGTGCCAGCAGTTTAGGGCTAGCGGAGCAGTTCTTC
TRBJ1-5,TRBV29-1,NA,NA,CSAGVGSNQPQHF,TGCAGCGCCGGAGTAGGTAGCAATCAGCCCCAGCATTTT
TRBJ1-5,TRBV18,NA,NA,CASSPFREGQPQHF,TGTGCCAGCTCACCATTCAGGGAGGGTCAGCCCCAGCATTTT
TRBJ2-1,TRBV9,NA,few,CASSPDRFTYNEQFF,TGTGCCAGCAGCCCAGACAGATTCACCTACAATGAGCAGTTCTTC
TRBJ2-3,TRBV11-2,TRBD1,once,CASSPGQGPTDTQYF,TGTGCCAGCAGCCCGGGACAGGGGCCCACAGATACGCAGTATTTT
TRBJ2-7,TRBV19,TRBD1,NA,CASSVRQGNYEQYF,TGTGCCAGTAGTGTCCGACAGGGAAACTACGAGCAGTACTTC
TRBJ2-1,TRBV28,TRBD2,NA,CASSSPGLAGYEQFF,TGTGCCAGCAGTTCCCCGGGACTAGCGGGATATGAGCAGTTCTTC
TRBJ2-4,TRBV7-9,TRBD2,once,CASSTSGGWYIQYF,TGTGCCAGCAGCACTAGCGGGGGGTGGTACATTCAGTACTTC
TRBJ2-1,TRBV2,NA,NA,CASSEAELGQKFF,TGTGCCAGCAGTGAAGCAGAATTGGGGCAGAAGTTCTTC
TRBJ1-4,TRBV12-3/TRBV12-4,NA,NA,CASRGPAEKLFF,TGTGCCAGCAGGGGCCCCGCGGAAAAACTGTTTTTT
TRBJ1-3,TRBV6-6,TRBD1,NA,CASSDGQGADTIYF,TGTGCCAGCAGTGACGGACAGGGGGCGGACACCATATATTTT
TRBJ1-2,TRBV19,NA,NA,CASSQINYGYTF,TGTGCCAGTAGCCAAATTAACTATGGCTACACCTTC
TRBJ2-2,TRBV19,NA,NA,CASSISAVLTNTGELFF,TGTGCCAGTAGTATATCAGCAGTACTAACGAACACCGGGGAGCTGTTTTTT
TRBJ1-2,TRBV6-5,TRBD1,NA,CASSSQGDSYTF,TGTGCCAGCAGTTCACAGGGGGATTCCTACACCTTC
TRBJ1-2,TRBV2,TRBD1,NA,CASFEGAGGYTF,TGTGCCAGCTTTGAGGGGGCGGGTGGCTACACCTTC
TRBJ1-5,TRBV30,TRBD1,NA,CAWRDRANQPQHF,TGTGCCTGGAGGGACAGGGCCAATCAGCCCCAGCATTTT
TRBJ1-2,TRBV30,NA,NA,CAWSKRRYGYTF,TGTGCCTGGAGTAAGAGGCGATATGGCTACACCTTC
TRBJ1-4,TRBV14,TRBD1,NA,CASSQDGRGRRTEKLFF,TGTGCCAGCAGCCAAGATGGCAGGGGGCGACGCACTGAAAAACTGTTTTTT
TRBJ2-1,TRBV27,NA,NA,CASSSPGQGTSGGYNEQFF,TGTGCCAGCAGTTCTCCGGGACAGGGGACTAGCGGAGGGTACAATGAGCAGTTCTTC
TRBJ2-5,TRBV5-4,TRBD2,NA,CASSLGLAGAGETQYF,TGTGCCAGCAGCCTGGGTCTAGCGGGGGCGGGGGAGACCCAGTACTTC
TRBJ2-5,TRBV7-2,TRBD1,few,CASSRDRGAQETQYF,TGTGCCAGCAGCAGGGACAGAGGAGCACAAGAGACCCAGTACTTC
TRBJ2-3,TRBV5-1,TRBD2,NA,CASSLGWSGRNTQYF,TGCGCCAGCAGCTTGGGTTGGAGCGGGAGGAATACGCAGTATTTT
TRBJ2-7,TRBV28,TRBD2,NA,CASIPRGTSGRLPHEQYF,TGTGCCAGCATCCCCCGGGGGACTAGCGGGAGGCTCCCCCACGAGCAGTACTTC
TRBJ2-3,TRBV4-3,TRBD2,NA,CASSQEELAGGLADTQYF,TGCGCCAGCAGCCAAGAGGAGCTAGCGGGAGGATTAGCAGATACGCAGTATTTT
TRBJ1-6,TRBV11-2,NA,NA,CASSLRQDSPLHF,TGTGCCAGCAGCCTCAGACAAGATTCACCCCTCCACTTT
TRBJ2-1,TRBV7-6,NA,NA,CASSLERGKNNEQFF,TGTGCCAGCAGCTTAGAAAGAGGGAAGAACAATGAGCAGTTCTTC
TRBJ2-3,TRBV2,NA,NA,CASSQEGLQGTDTQYF,TGTGCCAGCAGCCAAGAGGGACTGCAAGGCACAGATACGCAGTATTTT
TRBJ1-1,TRBV30,NA,NA,CAWSVWGRTEAFF,TGTGCCTGGAGTGTATGGGGGCGGACTGAAGCTTTCTTT
TRBJ2-7,TRBV5-1,TRBD2,few,CASSLTGTSGYEQYF,TGCGCCAGCAGCTTGACCGGGACTAGCGGTTACGAGCAGTACTTC